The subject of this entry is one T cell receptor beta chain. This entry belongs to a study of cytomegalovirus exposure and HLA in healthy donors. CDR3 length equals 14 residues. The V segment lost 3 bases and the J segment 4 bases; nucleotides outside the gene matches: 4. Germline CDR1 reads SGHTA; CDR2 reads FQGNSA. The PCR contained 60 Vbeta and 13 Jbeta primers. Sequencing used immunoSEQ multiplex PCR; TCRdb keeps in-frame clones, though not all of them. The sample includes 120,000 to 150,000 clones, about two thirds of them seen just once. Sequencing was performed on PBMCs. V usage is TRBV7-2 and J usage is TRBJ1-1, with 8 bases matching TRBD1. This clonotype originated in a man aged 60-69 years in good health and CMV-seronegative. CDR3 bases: TGTGCCAGCAGCTTCAGGACAGGGTCCACTGAAGCTTTCTTT. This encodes CASSFRTGSTEAFF.